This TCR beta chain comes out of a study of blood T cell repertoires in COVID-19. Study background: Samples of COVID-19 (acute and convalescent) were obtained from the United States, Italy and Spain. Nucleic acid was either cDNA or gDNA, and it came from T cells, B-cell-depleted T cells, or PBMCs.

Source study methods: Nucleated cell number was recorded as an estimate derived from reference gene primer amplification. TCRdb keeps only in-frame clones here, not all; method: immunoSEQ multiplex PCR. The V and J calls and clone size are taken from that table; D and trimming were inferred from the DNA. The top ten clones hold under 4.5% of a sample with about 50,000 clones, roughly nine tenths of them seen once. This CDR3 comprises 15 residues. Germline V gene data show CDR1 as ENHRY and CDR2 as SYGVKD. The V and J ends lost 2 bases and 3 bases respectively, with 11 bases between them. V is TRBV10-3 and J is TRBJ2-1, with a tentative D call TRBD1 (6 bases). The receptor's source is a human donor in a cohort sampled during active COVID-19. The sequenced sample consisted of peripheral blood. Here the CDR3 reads CAISEIQQGYNEQFF. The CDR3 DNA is TGTGCCATCAGTGAGATTCAACAGGGCTACAATGAGCAGTTCTTC.